Listed below are T cell receptor beta chains from one sample, sequenced in a study of identical twins. TCRdb recomputed calls from the 5' RACE reads with MiXCR, one row per CDR3 protein. Counted here are about 460,000 distinct CDR3 sequences, 14% occurring once; the ten biggest clones make up around 0.48%. This same sample was also taken into another study, of yellow fever vaccine responses in identical twins.

The sequencing input was CD4+ T cells sorted from blood. These receptors were collected from a woman between 18 and 29 years old in good health. The conserved cysteine and the conserved F or W are not part of the CDR3 here. Each record gives: clone size, V gene, J gene, CDR3 protein. For some rows the clone size is stated as once, few or many, or as a class when expanded; others skip it.

few	TRBV7-2	TRBJ2-3	ASSMISGGALDTQY
-	TRBV3-1	TRBJ2-2	ASSQYRLAINGELF
many	TRBV7-2	TRBJ2-1	ASSSFGTSGSNEQF
-	TRBV4-2	TRBJ1-1	ASTPLDRNTEAF
few	TRBV5-6	TRBJ2-1	ASSLPGQGKQF
-	TRBV5-1	TRBJ2-5	ASSFTDKETQY
-	TRBV6-2/TRBV6-3	TRBJ2-7	ASGITGREQY
-	TRBV20-1	TRBJ2-7	SARSTSLLTYEQY
-	TRBV20-1	TRBJ1-1	SAMLAGLHTEAF
few	TRBV29-1	TRBJ2-1	SGSGRAGGEQF
-	TRBV3-1	TRBJ2-1	ASRKVGSSYNEQF
-	TRBV12-3/TRBV12-4	TRBJ2-3	ASSFMRGKDTDTQY
-	TRBV4-1	TRBJ2-7	ASSRDRGLVEQY
few	TRBV28	TRBJ2-7	ASSSPGTSGRDYEQY
few	TRBV4-2	TRBJ2-3	ASSQDLGSSGSARGDTQY
-	TRBV6-6	TRBJ2-7	ASTKTDPGGPY
-	TRBV12-3/TRBV12-4	TRBJ2-3	ASREAGPGLDTQY
-	TRBV27	TRBJ2-7	ASMGRDDYEQY
many	TRBV7-9	TRBJ2-3	ASSRGQPTDTQY
-	TRBV27	TRBJ2-5	ASSLSVSRQETQY
few	TRBV29-1	TRBJ2-5	SVFRSSGEGETQY
-	TRBV7-9	TRBJ1-5	ASSPGQGKKQVQH
-	TRBV24-1	TRBJ1-5	ATSDHGQGSQPQH
-	TRBV7-2	TRBJ2-5	ASSRNRNQETQY
few	TRBV28	TRBJ2-7	ASGPPAGARGGEQY
-	TRBV28	TRBJ2-5	ASSLVGETQETQY
-	TRBV10-3	TRBJ2-3	AIRAGTSPTDTQY
-	TRBV18	TRBJ2-5	ASSRSWGGVETQY
few	TRBV7-2	TRBJ2-7	ASSLTRDREYYN
-	TRBV6-1	TRBJ2-7	ASNRGIGTYEQY
-	TRBV15	TRBJ1-6	ATSRATGRGNSPLH
-	TRBV5-1	TRBJ1-5	ASSRGGDGQPQH
few	TRBV30	TRBJ2-3	AWTVGTDTQY
few	TRBV7-9	TRBJ2-5	ASGTGLYQETQY
-	TRBV19	TRBJ2-3	AISNGLGGTDTQY
few	TRBV5-1	TRBJ2-1	ASSLGQEGNEQF
-	TRBV28	TRBJ2-1	ASSLAGGEKF
-	TRBV28	TRBJ2-3	ASSLDRAIGTDTQY
-	TRBV5-4	TRBJ2-2	ASSLGGLPSTGELF
many	TRBV12-3/TRBV12-4	TRBJ2-7	ASSPGPSSQY
-	TRBV24-1	TRBJ2-4	ATSENVGQNIQY
-	TRBV2	TRBJ2-5	ACCFRGASQETQY
many	TRBV12-3/TRBV12-4	TRBJ2-1	ASRPGQDNNEQF
few	TRBV29-1	TRBJ2-7	SVMLASGYEQY
few	TRBV20-1	TRBJ2-7	SARDLAGRASEQY
-	TRBV12-3/TRBV12-4	TRBJ1-1	ASRKQGALGTEAF
few	TRBV20-1	TRBJ2-4	SADRETKNIQY
-	TRBV24-1	TRBJ2-3	ATSDSHAPGFRGVTDTQY
-	TRBV7-9	TRBJ2-7	ASSSPGGQRVTEQY
few	TRBV20-1	TRBJ1-1	SARDDYYKTGMNTEAF
few	TRBV7-2	TRBJ2-3	AVGITTDTQY
-	TRBV30	TRBJ2-5	AWSLGSGQETQY
-	TRBV7-9	TRBJ1-3	ASSLAAGSGNTIY
few	TRBV7-2	TRBJ2-7	ASSAGTSTYEQY
few	TRBV18	TRBJ2-1	ASSPDRRRNEQF
-	TRBV14	TRBJ2-3	ASSPALTDTQY
few	TRBV7-2	TRBJ2-7	ASSLAGAKNEQY
-	TRBV6-2/TRBV6-3	TRBJ2-1	ASSPDQGAVKF
-	TRBV6-1	TRBJ1-6	ASSGQLYSPLH
once	TRBV7-9	TRBJ2-7	ASSLAGTGVRNEQY